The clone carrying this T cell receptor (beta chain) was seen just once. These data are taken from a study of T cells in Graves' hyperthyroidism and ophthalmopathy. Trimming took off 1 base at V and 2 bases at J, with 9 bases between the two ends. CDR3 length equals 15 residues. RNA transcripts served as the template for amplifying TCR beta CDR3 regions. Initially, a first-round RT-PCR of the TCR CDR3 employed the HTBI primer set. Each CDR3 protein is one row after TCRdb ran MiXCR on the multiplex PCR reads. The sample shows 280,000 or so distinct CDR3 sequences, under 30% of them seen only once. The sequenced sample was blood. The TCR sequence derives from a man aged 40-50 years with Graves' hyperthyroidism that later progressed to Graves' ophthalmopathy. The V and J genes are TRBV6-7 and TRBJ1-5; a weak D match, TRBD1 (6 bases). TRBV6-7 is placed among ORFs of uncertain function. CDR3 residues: CASSYLPGGNQPQHF. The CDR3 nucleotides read TGTGCCAGCAGTTACTTACCAGGGGGCAATCAGCCCCAGCATTTT.